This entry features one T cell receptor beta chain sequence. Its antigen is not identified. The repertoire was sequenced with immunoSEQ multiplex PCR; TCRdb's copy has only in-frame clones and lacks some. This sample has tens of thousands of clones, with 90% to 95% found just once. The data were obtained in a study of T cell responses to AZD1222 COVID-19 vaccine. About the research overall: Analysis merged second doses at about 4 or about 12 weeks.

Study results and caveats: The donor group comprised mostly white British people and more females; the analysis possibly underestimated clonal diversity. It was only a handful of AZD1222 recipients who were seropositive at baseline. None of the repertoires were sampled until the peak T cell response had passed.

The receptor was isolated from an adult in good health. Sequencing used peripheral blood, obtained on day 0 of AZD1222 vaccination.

The CDR3 loop reads CAWSVGGDLAQYF. CDR3 sequence (DNA): TGTGCCTGGAGTGTCGGAGGGGATTTGGCCCAGTACTTC. This sequence joins TRBV30 and TRBJ2-5, with TRBD2 as a possible D gene (6 bases). The germline V gene encodes CDR1 GTSNPN and CDR2 SVGIG (reference sequence). Trimming cost V 0 bases and J 9 bases, with 14 bases left between them. The CDR3 has 13 residues.